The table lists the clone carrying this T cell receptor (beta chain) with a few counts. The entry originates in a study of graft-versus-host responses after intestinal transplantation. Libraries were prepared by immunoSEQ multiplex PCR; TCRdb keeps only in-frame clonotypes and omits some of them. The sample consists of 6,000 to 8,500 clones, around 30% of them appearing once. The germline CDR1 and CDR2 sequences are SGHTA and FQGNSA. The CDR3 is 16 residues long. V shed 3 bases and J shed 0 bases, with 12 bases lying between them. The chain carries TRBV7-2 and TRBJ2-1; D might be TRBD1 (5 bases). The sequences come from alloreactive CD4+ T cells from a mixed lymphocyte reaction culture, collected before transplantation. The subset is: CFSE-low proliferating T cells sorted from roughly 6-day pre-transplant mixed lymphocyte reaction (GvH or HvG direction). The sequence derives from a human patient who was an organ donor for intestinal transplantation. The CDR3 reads CASSFNAGRSYNEQFF. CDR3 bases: TGTGCCAGCAGCTTTAATGCAGGGCGCTCCTACAATGAGCAGTTCTTC.